This TCR beta chain was observed in a study of T cells after yellow fever vaccination. Study results and limitations: A weaker secondary response peaked on day 5, the primary on day 15. Contaminating bulk clonotypes could be abundant in FACS-sorted repertoires.

TCRdb reprocessed the 5' RACE reads with MiXCR, giving one entry per CDR3 protein. The top ten hold under 30% of the sample, which has approximately 330,000 distinct CDR3 sequences, about 4% seen once. Per the germline V gene, CDR1 is SGHTA and CDR2 is FQGNSA. The CDR3 spans 15 residues. The V and J ends lost 1 base and 2 bases respectively, with 12 bases between them. This clonotype was counted at least ten times. The target antigen is unknown. Sequenced material: PBMCs, taken 5 days after the yellow fever booster vaccination. The receptor comes from a young man who received the YFV17D yellow fever vaccine. The chain combines TRBV7-2 with TRBJ2-7; possible D gene TRBD1, 5 bases. The DNA of the CDR3 is TGTGCCAGCAGCTTAGTCCCAGACAGAGCCTACGAGCAGTACGTC. Translation gives CASSLVPDRAYEQYV.